What follows are 29 T cell receptor beta chains derived from one specimen sequenced in a study of cytomegalovirus exposure and HLA in healthy donors. Clones were sequenced by immunoSEQ multiplex PCR, and TCRdb holds only the in-frame ones, with some missing. The sample includes 150,000 to 200,000 clones, 75% to 90% of them seen just once. Sample: PBMCs. The receptors come from a young woman in good health and CMV-seronegative.

This rearrangement joins TRBV21-1 to TRBJ2-2; the tabulated D call, TRBD1, remains unverified against the DNA. TRBV21-1 constitutes a pseudogene. The CDR3 contains 16 residues. The CDR3 DNA is TGTGCCAGCAGCAAAGTAGACAGGGTTACCACCGGGGAGCTGTTTTTT. Its translation: CASSKVDRVTTGELFF.

J is TRBJ2-1 and V is TRBV4-3; 9 bases match TRBD2. V lost 0 bases and J lost 4; bases outside the gene matches: 10. This CDR3 has 18 residues. Germline V gene data show CDR1 as LGHNA and CDR2 as YSLEER. The CDR3, as DNA: TGCGCCAGCAGCCAAGAGGGGACTAGCCAGGCCTTTTACAATGAGCAGTTCTTC. Encoded protein: CASSQEGTSQAFYNEQFF.

The chain uses TRBV19 and TRBJ1-5; D remains unclear. This CDR3 region has 15 residues. Germline assignment: CDR1 LNHDA and CDR2 SQIVND (reference sequence). Trimming removed 6 bases from V and 2 bases from J, with 14 bases in between. The CDR3 DNA sequence: TGTGCCAGTAGCCAGTCGAGGGCGGGCAATCAGCCCCAGCATTTT. Protein: CASSQSRAGNQPQHF.

The chain couples TRBV2 to TRBJ2-4; D is possibly TRBD2 (6 bases). V lost 3 bases to trimming and J lost 0 bases, with 15 bases between them. CDR1 and CDR2 (germline): SNHLY, FYNNEI. This CDR3 contains 17 residues. DNA of the CDR3: TGTGCCAGCAGTGACGCCGATCTAGCGATAGCCAAAAACATTCAGTACTTC. Protein sequence: CASSDADLAIAKNIQYF.

CDR3 coding DNA: TGTGCCAGCATAAAAACGAACAGGGGGGACACTGAAGCTTTCTTT. Its protein is CASIKTNRGDTEAFF. The chain uses TRBV6-5 and TRBJ1-1; 8 bases match TRBD1. The CDR3 loop spans 15 amino acids. Germline CDR1 is MNHEY and CDR2 is SVGAGI. The ends lost 7 bases at V and 3 bases at J; junction bases unmatched: 10.

The CDR3 sequence: CASSLDSQAGEQYF. The CDR3 DNA sequence: TGTGCCAGCAGCTTAGATAGTCAGGCGGGCGAGCAGTACTTC. The genes are TRBV7-9 and TRBJ2-7, with D perhaps matching TRBD2 (5 bases). Trimming removed 1 base from V and 6 bases from J, with 13 bases in between. The germline V gene encodes CDR1 SEHNR and CDR2 FQNEAQ (reference sequence). The CDR3 totals 14 residues.

This clone was counted between two and nine times. The chain joins TRBV2 to TRBJ1-5; possible D gene TRBD1, 5 bases. Trimming removed 5 bases at V and 1 base at J, with 6 bases between. This CDR3 is 13 amino acids long. From germline, CDR1 is SNHLY and CDR2 FYNNEI. The CDR3 is CASSRQSNQPQHF. In DNA form, the CDR3 reads TGTGCCAGCAGTCGACAGAGCAATCAGCCCCAGCATTTT. Full variable domain (remainder filled in from reference TRBV2 and TRBJ1-5): EPEVTQTPSHQVTQMGQEVILRCVPISNHLYFYWYRQILGQKVEFLVSFYNNEISEKSEIFDDQFSVERPDGSNFTLKIRSTKLEDSAMYFCASSRQSNQPQHFGDGTRLSIL.

The CDR3 reads CASSLIIGPTQFYGYTF. Written as DNA, the CDR3 is TGTGCCAGCAGCTTAATTATCGGTCCCACTCAATTCTATGGCTACACCTTC. The chain combines TRBV7-9 with TRBJ1-2; unclear D gene. This CDR3 region has 17 residues. The germline V gene has CDR1 SEHNR and CDR2 FQNEAQ (reference sequence). Trimming took off 2 bases at V and 4 bases at J, with 20 bases between the two ends. Filled out from reference TRBV7-9 and TRBJ1-2, the complete variable domain reads DTGVSQNPRHKITKRGQNVTFRCDPISEHNRLYWYRQTLGQGPEFLTYFQNEAQLEKSRLLSDRFSAERPKGSFSTLEIQRTEQGDSAMYLCASSLIIGPTQFYGYTFGSGTRLTVV.

This clone has only a few counts. V gene TRBV19 combines with J gene TRBJ1-1; D is ambiguous. V was cut by 6 bases and J by 4 bases, with 12 bases left in between. The CDR3 is 13 amino acids. Germline V lookup: CDR1 LNHDA, CDR2 SQIVND (reference sequence). The CDR3 DNA reads as TGTGCCAGTAGAGGAGGAGCTGTCACTGAAGCTTTCTTT. Translating gives CASRGGAVTEAFF.

The chain employs TRBV19 and TRBJ1-5, with D unclear. Trimming pared 4 bases from V and 2 bases from J, leaving 15 bases between. CDR1 and CDR2 from the germline V gene are LNHDA and SQIVND (reference sequence). CDR3 length: 16 residues. CDR3 residues: CASSNMAKTGNQPQHF. CDR3 nucleotide sequence: TGTGCCAGTAGTAACATGGCCAAAACAGGCAATCAGCCCCAGCATTTT.

This clone appeared a few times. This chain connects TRBV2 to TRBJ1-4; maybe TRBD1 (5 bases). Trimming took 11 bases from V and 6 from J, leaving 13 bases between them. Germline lookup yields CDR1 SNHLY and CDR2 FYNNEI. This CDR3 is built from 12 residues. Here the CDR3 reads CASERGDEKLFF. The CDR3 nucleotides are TGTGCCTCCGAAAGGGGCGATGAAAAACTGTTTTTT.

The chain joins TRBV4-3 to TRBJ2-7, with 7 bases identical to TRBD1. CDR3 size: 14 residues. Germline CDR1 and CDR2: LGHNA and YSLEER. With V trimmed by 4 bases and J by 1 base, 4 bases remained unmatched. CDR3 sequence: CASSLRQGSYEQYF. In nucleotides, the CDR3 is TGCGCCAGCAGCCTCCGACAGGGATCCTACGAGCAGTACTTC.

This chain uses TRBV4-1 with TRBJ1-1, with D uncertain. Germline values: CDR1 MGHRA, CDR2 YSYEKL. The CDR3 runs 15 residues. V lost 2 bases to trimming and J lost 1 base, with 11 bases between them. The CDR3 DNA is TGCGCCAGCAGCCAACCCGGACGGGGGAACACTGAAGCTTTCTTT. It specifies CASSQPGRGNTEAFF.

The gene calls are TRBV5-5 and TRBJ2-5; D may be TRBD2 (5 bases). CDR3 length equals 17 residues. CDR1 SGHKS and CDR2 YYEKEE come from the germline V gene (reference sequence). V was pared by 0 bases and J by 7 bases, with 22 bases between. The CDR3 protein is CASSLGARGPVFATQYF. CDR3 coding DNA: TGTGCCAGCAGCTTGGGGGCCAGAGGGCCGGTTTTTGCGACCCAGTACTTC.

The genes are TRBV5-1 and TRBJ2-7; D gene uncertain. The germline gives CDR1 SGHRS, CDR2 YFSETQ. V was pared by 0 bases and J by 12 bases, with 16 bases between. The CDR3 is 13 residues long. The CDR3 DNA follows: TGCGCCAGCAGCTTGGGCGGTGTTATGGAACCGTACTTC. It yields the protein CASSLGGVMEPYF.

This clone was seen only once. The rearrangement uses TRBV5-6 and TRBJ2-4, with D maybe TRBD1 (6 bases). Germline V gene lookup returns CDR1 SGHDT and CDR2 YYEEEE. The CDR3 spans 17 residues. Trimming removed 1 base at V and 6 bases at J, with 20 bases between. CDR3 nucleotides: TGTGCCAGCAGCTTGACTCCGACAGGAGAGACGCTAAACATTCAGTACTTC. It yields the protein CASSLTPTGETLNIQYF.

The CDR3: CASTAQGAQGYTF. CDR3 nucleotides: TGCGCCAGCACCGCCCAGGGGGCGCAGGGCTACACCTTC. This chain links TRBV5-1 with TRBJ1-2, with 8 bases fitting TRBD1. Trimming took 6 bases from V and 8 from J; bases not matched to a gene: 9. The CDR3 totals 13 residues. CDR1 and CDR2 from the germline V gene are SGHRS and YFSETQ.

The chain employs TRBV2 and TRBJ1-1, with a weak D call TRBD1 (6 bases). CDR1 SNHLY and CDR2 FYNNEI come from the germline V gene. V lost 5 bases and J lost 5, with 15 bases in between. There are 14 residues in the CDR3. CDR3 in DNA: TGTGCCAGCAGTCGACAGGCGGGTCGAACTGAAGCTTTCTTT. This encodes CASSRQAGRTEAFF.

The V and J genes are TRBV25-1 and TRBJ2-1; TRBD2 aligns across 10 bases. Trimming cost V 4 bases and J 6 bases; bases outside gene matches: 3. CDR1 and CDR2 from the germline V gene are MGHDK and SYGVNS. The CDR3 sequence is 14 residues long. DNA of the CDR3: TGTGCCAGCAGTGTAAGCGGGAGGGCCAATGAGCAGTTCTTC. It encodes CASSVSGRANEQFF.

The table lists this clone with a count of one. The chain employs TRBV2 and TRBJ2-1, with 8 bases aligning to TRBD2. The V and J ends lost 6 bases and 5 bases, in that order; junction bases with no gene match: 15. This CDR3 is built from 17 residues. Germline V gene sequence: CDR1 SNHLY, CDR2 FYNNEI. The CDR3 coding sequence is TGTGCCAGCAGGACCGAGAGGGGGGGACTAGTGAACAATGAGCAGTTCTTC. Its protein is CASRTERGGLVNNEQFF.

The chain has TRBV6-6 and TRBJ1-1; 7 positions match TRBD1. The CDR3 has 13 residues. Per the germline V gene, CDR1 is MNHNY and CDR2 is SVGAGI (reference sequence). The ends lost 7 bases at V and 5 bases at J; junction bases unmatched: 7. CDR3 loop: CASNPKGATEAFF. The CDR3 region has the DNA TGTGCCAGCAATCCTAAGGGGGCAACTGAAGCTTTCTTT.

In this sample, this clone turned up a few times. The sample holds other DNA sequences that translate to the same CDR3. V usage is TRBV4-3 and J usage is TRBJ1-2; 7 bases are shared with TRBD1. The CDR3 runs to 15 residues. V gave up 1 base and J gave up 2 bases; unmatched junction bases: 4. Germline values: CDR1 LGHNA, CDR2 YSLEER. The CDR3 protein is CASSQGQGSNYGYTF. The CDR3 DNA is TGCGCCAGCAGCCAAGGACAGGGAAGCAACTATGGCTACACCTTC.

The chain couples TRBV4-1 to TRBJ2-1; D gene uncertain. With 4 bases removed from V and 5 bases from J, the gap between germline ends came to 15 bases. This CDR3 is 15 amino acids long. The germline CDR1 and CDR2 sequences are MGHRA and YSYEKL. The CDR3: CASSLLNPANNEQFF. Here the CDR3 DNA reads TGCGCCAGCAGCCTTCTCAACCCCGCGAACAATGAGCAGTTCTTC.

On this clone: A read error may produce the germline difference seen at one junction end. The identical CDR3 is also encoded by other nucleotide sequences in the sample. V is TRBV2 and J is TRBJ1-5, with TRBD1 matching 8 bases. Looked up from germline, CDR1 is SNHLY and CDR2 is FYNNEI. This CDR3 comprises 16 residues. CDR3 sequence reads: CASSVTGGGANQPQHF. The DNA for the CDR3 is TGTGCCAGTAGTGTAACAGGGGGGGGAGCAAATCAGCCCCAGCATTTT.

In its sample, this clone was seen once. The junction shows a germline mismatch at one end, possibly a read error. The chain carries TRBV9 and TRBJ2-7; D is unclear. The CDR3 sequence is 14 residues long. CDR1 and CDR2 from the germline V gene are SGDLS and YYNGEE. CDR3 sequence reads: CASTVGLDSYEQYF. The CDR3 DNA is TGTGCCAGCACCGTAGGTCTAGACTCCTACGAGCAGTACTTC.

This clone has just a few counts. The chain couples TRBV27 to TRBJ2-1; 8 positions match TRBD1. CDR3 length equals 16 residues. V dropped 8 bases and J dropped 3; count of bases not matched to a gene: 12. Germline-derived CDR1 and CDR2 are MNHEY and SMNVEV (reference sequence). CDR3 nucleotide sequence: TGTGCCAGCCGAAAAGACCAGGGGGCCCTCTACAATGAGCAGTTCTTC. Residues: CASRKDQGALYNEQFF.

The chain uses TRBV13 and TRBJ2-3; a weak D match, TRBD1 (6 bases). Germline values: CDR1 PRHDT, CDR2 FYEKMQ (reference sequence). With 5 bases removed from V and 14 bases from J, the gap between germline ends came to 17 bases. The CDR3 is 12 residues long. The DNA of the CDR3 is TGTGCCAGCAGCCTGGACAGAGGATTGAGGTATTTT. Protein: CASSLDRGLRYF.

This sequence joins TRBV19 and TRBJ1-2; D call uncertain. This CDR3 contains 15 residues. V was cut by 4 bases and J by 3 bases, with 15 bases left in between. Germline lookup yields CDR1 LNHDA and CDR2 SQIVND (reference sequence). CDR3 loop: CASSTPLDLDYGYTF. The CDR3 bases are TGTGCCAGTAGTACCCCCCTAGACCTTGACTATGGCTACACCTTC.

The CDR3 sequence: CASGFPPKDTQYF. The DNA for the CDR3 is TGTGCTAGTGGTTTCCCACCTAAAGATACGCAGTATTTT. This chain links TRBV12-5 with TRBJ2-3; D is unresolved. The CDR3 extends over 13 amino acids. CDR1 is LGHNT, CDR2 FRNRAP, per germline. Trimming took off 3 bases at V and 5 bases at J, with 9 bases between the two ends.